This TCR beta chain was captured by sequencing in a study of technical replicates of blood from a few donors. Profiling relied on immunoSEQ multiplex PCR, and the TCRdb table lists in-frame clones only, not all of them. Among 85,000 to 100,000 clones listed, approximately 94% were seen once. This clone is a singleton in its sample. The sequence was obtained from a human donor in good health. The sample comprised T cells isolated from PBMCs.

CDR3 region: CASSQATGGPETQYF. The DNA for the CDR3 is TGTGCCAGCAGCCAAGCGACGGGAGGGCCGGAGACCCAGTACTTC. J is TRBJ2-5 and V is TRBV4-2; 8 positions match TRBD2. This CDR3 contains 15 residues. The germline CDR1 and CDR2 sequences are LGHNA and YNFKEQ. The V gene end was trimmed by 1 base and the J gene end by 5 bases; junction bases not matched to a gene: 6.